The clone carrying this T cell receptor (beta chain) appeared a few times. The sample comes from a study of T cells in Graves' hyperthyroidism and ophthalmopathy. The TCR beta CDR3 regions underwent amplification using RNA transcripts as the source. With the HTBI primer set, the TCR CDR3 went through a first round of RT-PCR. From the multiplex PCR reads, TCRdb called clonotypes with MiXCR, one entry per CDR3 protein. Seen here are roughly 560,000 distinct CDR3 sequences, about 15% observed once, and the top ten hold about 4%. The CDR3 loop spans 15 amino acids. Trimming shortened V by 0 bases and J by 5 bases, and 11 bases separated the two germline ends. CDR1 and CDR2 (germline): MNHEY, SVGAGI.

The sample consisted of blood. This clonotype was obtained from a woman in her forties with Graves' ophthalmopathy. The V gene is TRBV6-5, the J gene TRBJ2-1, with D possibly matching TRBD2 (5 bases). The CDR3 nucleotides are TGTGCCAGCAGTTACTCTCGGTGGCGGGACAATGAGCAGTTCTTC. Protein: CASSYSRWRDNEQFF.